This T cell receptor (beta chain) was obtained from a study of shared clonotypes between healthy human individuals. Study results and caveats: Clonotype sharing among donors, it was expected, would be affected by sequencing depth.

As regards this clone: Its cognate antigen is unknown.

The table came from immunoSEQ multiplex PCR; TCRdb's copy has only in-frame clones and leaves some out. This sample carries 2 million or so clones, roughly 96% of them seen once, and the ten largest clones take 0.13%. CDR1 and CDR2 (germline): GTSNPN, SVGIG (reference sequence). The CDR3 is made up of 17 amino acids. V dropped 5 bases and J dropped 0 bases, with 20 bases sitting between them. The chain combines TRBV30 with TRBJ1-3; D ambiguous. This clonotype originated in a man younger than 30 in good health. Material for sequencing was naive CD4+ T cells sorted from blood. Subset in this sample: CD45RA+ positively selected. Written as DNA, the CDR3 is TGTGCCTGGGGTAACCCGAGTCCGGGCGTCTCTGGAAACACCATATATTTT. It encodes CAWGNPSPGVSGNTIYF.